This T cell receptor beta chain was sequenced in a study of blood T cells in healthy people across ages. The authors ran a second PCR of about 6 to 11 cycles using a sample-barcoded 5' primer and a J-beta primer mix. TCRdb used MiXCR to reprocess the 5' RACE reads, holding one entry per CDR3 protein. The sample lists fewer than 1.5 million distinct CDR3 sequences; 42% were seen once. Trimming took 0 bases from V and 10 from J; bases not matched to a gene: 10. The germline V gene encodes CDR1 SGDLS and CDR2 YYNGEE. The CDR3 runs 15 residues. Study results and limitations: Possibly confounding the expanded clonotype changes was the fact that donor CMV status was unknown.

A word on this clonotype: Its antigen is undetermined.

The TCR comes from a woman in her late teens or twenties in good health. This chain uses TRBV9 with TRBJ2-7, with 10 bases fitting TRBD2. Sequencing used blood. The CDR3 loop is CASSVGSGGRMDQYF. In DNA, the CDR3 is TGTGCCAGCAGCGTAGGTAGCGGGGGGAGAATGGACCAGTACTTC.